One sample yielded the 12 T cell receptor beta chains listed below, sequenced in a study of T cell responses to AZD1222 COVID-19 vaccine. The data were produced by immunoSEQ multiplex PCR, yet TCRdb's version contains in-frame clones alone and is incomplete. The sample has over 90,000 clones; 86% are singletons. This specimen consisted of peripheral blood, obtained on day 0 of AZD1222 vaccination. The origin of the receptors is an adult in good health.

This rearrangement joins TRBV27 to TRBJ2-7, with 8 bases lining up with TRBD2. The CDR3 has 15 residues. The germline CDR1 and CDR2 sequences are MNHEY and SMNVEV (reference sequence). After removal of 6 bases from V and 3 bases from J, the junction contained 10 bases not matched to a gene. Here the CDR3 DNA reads TGTGCCAGCAGCCCCCCGTACGGGAGGGGCTACGAGCAGTACTTC. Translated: CASSPPYGRGYEQYF.

CDR3 amino acids: CASSLQQGNYGYTF. CDR3 bases: TGTGCCAGCAGCCTCCAACAGGGTAACTATGGCTACACCTTC. The V and J genes are TRBV4-2 and TRBJ1-2; perhaps TRBD1 as D (6 bases). The length of the CDR3 is 14 residues. From germline, CDR1 is LGHNA and CDR2 YNFKEQ. Trimming took 4 bases from V and 1 from J, leaving 10 bases between them.

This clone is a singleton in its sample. This CDR3 reads CASSSRGNQPQHF. The CDR3, as DNA: TGTGCCAGCAGCTCAAGGGGAAATCAGCCCCAGCATTTT. The V call is TRBV6-2 or TRBV6-3, the J call TRBJ1-5, with D possibly TRBD1 on 5 matching bases. The CDR3 has 13 amino acids. Germline CDR1 reads MNHEY; CDR2 reads SVGEGT. The V and J ends lost 6 bases and 4 bases respectively, with 10 bases between them.

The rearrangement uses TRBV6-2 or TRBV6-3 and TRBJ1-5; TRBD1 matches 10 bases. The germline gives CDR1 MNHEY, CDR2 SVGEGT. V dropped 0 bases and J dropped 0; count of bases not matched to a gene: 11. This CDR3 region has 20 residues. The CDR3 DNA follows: TGTGCCAGCAGTTACTCGGGACAGGGGTCTCGGCTTTATAGCAATCAGCCCCAGCATTTT. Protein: CASSYSGQGSRLYSNQPQHF.

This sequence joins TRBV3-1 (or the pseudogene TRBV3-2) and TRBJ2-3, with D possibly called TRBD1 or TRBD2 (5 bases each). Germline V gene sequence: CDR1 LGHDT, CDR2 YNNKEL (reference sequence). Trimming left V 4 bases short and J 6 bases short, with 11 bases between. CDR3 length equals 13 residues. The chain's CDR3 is CASSRRGEDTQYF. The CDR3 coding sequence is TGTGCCAGCAGCCGCCGAGGGGAGGATACGCAGTATTTT.

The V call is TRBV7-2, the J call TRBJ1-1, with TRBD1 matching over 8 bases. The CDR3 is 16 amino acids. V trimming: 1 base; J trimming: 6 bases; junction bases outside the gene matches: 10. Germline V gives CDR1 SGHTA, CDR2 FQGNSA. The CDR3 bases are TGTGCCAGCAGCTTAGGAACGGCCAGGGGGCCGGCTGAAGCTTTCTTT. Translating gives CASSLGTARGPAEAFF.

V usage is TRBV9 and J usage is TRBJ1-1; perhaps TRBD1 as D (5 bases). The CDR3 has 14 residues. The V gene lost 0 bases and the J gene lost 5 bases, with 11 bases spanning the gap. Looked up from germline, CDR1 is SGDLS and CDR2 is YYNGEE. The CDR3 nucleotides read TGTGCCAGCAGCGTAGAGGGGCTCGGGACTGAAGCTTTCTTT. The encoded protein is CASSVEGLGTEAFF.

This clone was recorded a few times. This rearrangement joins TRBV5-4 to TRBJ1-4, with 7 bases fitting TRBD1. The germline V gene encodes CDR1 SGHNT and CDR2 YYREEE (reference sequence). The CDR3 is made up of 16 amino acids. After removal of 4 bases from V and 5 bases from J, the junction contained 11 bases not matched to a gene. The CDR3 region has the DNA TGTGCCAGCAGCCCAGGCGAAAGGACAGGAAATGAAAAACTGTTTTTT. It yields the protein CASSPGERTGNEKLFF.

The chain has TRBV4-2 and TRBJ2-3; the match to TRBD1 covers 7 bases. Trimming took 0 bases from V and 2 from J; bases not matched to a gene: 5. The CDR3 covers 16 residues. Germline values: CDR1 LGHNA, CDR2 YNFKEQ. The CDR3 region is CASSQEARGTTDTQYF. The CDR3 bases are TGTGCCAGCAGCCAAGAAGCCAGGGGGACCACAGATACGCAGTATTTT.

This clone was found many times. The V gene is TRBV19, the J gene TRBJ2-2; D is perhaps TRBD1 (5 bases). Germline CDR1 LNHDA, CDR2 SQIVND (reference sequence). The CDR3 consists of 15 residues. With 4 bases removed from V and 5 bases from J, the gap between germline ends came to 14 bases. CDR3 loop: CASSTPDIPTGELFF. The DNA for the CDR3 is TGTGCCAGTAGTACCCCGGACATCCCGACCGGGGAGCTGTTTTTT.

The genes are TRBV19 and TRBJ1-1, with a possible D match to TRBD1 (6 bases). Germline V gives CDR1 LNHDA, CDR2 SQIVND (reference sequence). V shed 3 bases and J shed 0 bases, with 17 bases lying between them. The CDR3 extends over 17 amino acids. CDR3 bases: TGTGCCAGTAGTATCTGGAGCCCACAGGGCTTGAACACTGAAGCTTTCTTT. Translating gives CASSIWSPQGLNTEAFF.

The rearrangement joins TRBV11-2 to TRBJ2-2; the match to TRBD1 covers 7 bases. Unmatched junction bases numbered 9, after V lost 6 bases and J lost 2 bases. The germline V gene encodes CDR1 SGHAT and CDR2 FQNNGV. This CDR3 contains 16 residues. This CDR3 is CASRPLGGKNTGELFF. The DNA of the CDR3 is TGTGCCAGCAGACCCTTAGGGGGCAAAAACACCGGGGAGCTGTTTTTT.